Listed here are 30 T cell receptor beta chains from one sample, sequenced in a study of cytomegalovirus exposure and HLA in healthy donors. Amplification used 60 Vbeta primers and 13 Jbeta primers. Some clones are missing from TCRdb's copy, which holds only in-frame ones; the method was immunoSEQ multiplex PCR. The sample contains 100,000 or so clones, nearly 15% of which appear only once. Input material: PBMCs. The receptors originated from a female donor in good health and CMV-seronegative.

The CDR3 coding sequence is TGTGCCAGCAGCTGGGGACTAGCAGAGACCCAGTACTTC. Encoded protein: CASSWGLAETQYF. The V and J genes are TRBV5-4 and TRBJ2-5; 9 nucleotides agree with TRBD2. CDR1 SGHNT and CDR2 YYREEE come from the germline V gene (reference sequence). With 3 bases clipped from V and 4 bases from J, the junction kept 1 base outside the gene matches. CDR3 length: 13 amino acids.

This clone was observed a handful of times. This sequence joins TRBV6-1 and TRBJ1-1; TRBD1 aligns across 7 bases. V was clipped by 4 bases and J by 7 bases; unmatched bases: 6. The CDR3 has 13 amino acids. Germline CDR1 is MNHNS and CDR2 is SASEGT. The CDR3 DNA is TGTGCCAGCAGTGTAGGGGGCGAGGGTGAAGCTTTCTTT. Its protein is CASSVGGEGEAFF.

The chain couples TRBV5-1 to TRBJ1-2; D might be TRBD1 (5 bases). The CDR3 is made up of 16 amino acids. Germline V gives CDR1 SGHRS, CDR2 YFSETQ. The ends were cut back, 4 bases at V and 0 bases at J, with 16 bases in the middle. The CDR3 here is CASSLDSRAANYGYTF. The CDR3 nucleotides are TGCGCCAGCAGCCTTGACAGTAGAGCCGCTAACTATGGCTACACCTTC.

This clone was detected only a few times. CDR3 sequence reads: CASSVAPAGEVGVPYNEQFF. CDR3 sequence (DNA): TGTGCCAGCAGCGTAGCCCCCGCGGGAGAGGTAGGGGTCCCCTACAATGAGCAGTTCTTC. The gene calls are TRBV9 and TRBJ2-1; 7 nucleotides agree with TRBD2. The CDR3 has 20 residues. Germline trimming cut 0 bases from V and 2 bases from J; bases unmatched to any gene: 17. Per germline, CDR1 SGDLS and CDR2 YYNGEE.

V and J are TRBV6-1 and TRBJ1-5; 9 nucleotides align to TRBD1. The V gene end was trimmed by 6 bases and the J gene end by 7 bases; junction bases not matched to a gene: 7. CDR3 size: 14 residues. Germline V gives CDR1 MNHNS, CDR2 SASEGT. CDR3 in DNA: TGTGCCAGCAGGAGGACAGGGGAGAGCCAGCCCCAGCATTTT. It specifies CASRRTGESQPQHF.

This clone was counted between two and nine times. The V gene is TRBV4-3, the J gene TRBJ2-3; unclear D gene. V was trimmed by 1 base and J by 4 bases, leaving 9 bases between them. Germline CDR1 and CDR2: LGHNA and YSLEER. The CDR3 loop spans 14 amino acids. CDR3 region: CASSQVVFADTQYF. In DNA form, the CDR3 reads TGCGCCAGCAGCCAAGTCGTGTTTGCAGATACGCAGTATTTT.

The table lists this clone with a few counts. V usage is TRBV29-1 and J usage is TRBJ1-2; D perhaps matches TRBD1 (5 bases). Germline CDR1 reads SQVTM; CDR2 reads ANQGSEA. The V gene lost 5 bases and the J gene lost 0 bases, with 13 bases spanning the gap. The CDR3 sequence is 14 residues long. CDR3 in amino acids: CSVQGQSTNYGYTF. In nucleotides, the CDR3 is TGCAGCGTTCAGGGCCAGAGTACTAACTATGGCTACACCTTC.

This sequence joins TRBV4-3 and TRBJ2-2; 8 positions match TRBD2. CDR1 is LGHNA and CDR2 is YSLEER in the germline V gene. The CDR3 has 14 residues. The V and J ends lost 1 base and 5 bases, in that order; junction bases with no gene match: 0. The CDR3 DNA follows: TGCGCCAGCAGCCAAGTAGCGGGAACCGGGGAGCTGTTTTTT. It is translated as CASSQVAGTGELFF.

The J gene is TRBJ2-3, the V gene TRBV4-3, with 10 bases aligning to TRBD2. The CDR3 totals 18 residues. V shed 0 bases, J shed 2 bases, and the junction held 8 bases outside the gene matches. Germline values: CDR1 LGHNA, CDR2 YSLEER. The CDR3 DNA sequence: TGCGCCAGCAGCCAAGATGCGCTAGCGGGGGTCCACACAGATACGCAGTATTTT. This codes for CASSQDALAGVHTDTQYF.

In regard to this clone: Because it lacks the conserved phenylalanine or tryptophan at the end, this CDR3 is likely a read error. The limits of the CDR3 on the DNA are not certain, so only TCRdb's listed CDR3 is given. CDR3 in amino acids: CASSGLPERTEPFL. The rearrangement uses TRBV25-1 and TRBJ1-1. The CDR3 has 14 residues if both end residues are counted. Germline loops: CDR1 MGHDK, CDR2 SYGVNS.

The table lists this clone with a few counts. The V call is TRBV6-5, the J call TRBJ1-1; no clear D gene. CDR3 size: 12 residues. Germline CDR1 MNHEY, CDR2 SVGAGI. V shed 0 bases and J shed 5 bases, with 4 bases lying between them. The CDR3 DNA sequence: TGTGCCAGCAGTTACTCGCGGACTGAAGCTTTCTTT. It specifies CASSYSRTEAFF.

CDR3 loop: CAASGPYEQYF. In DNA, the CDR3 is TGTGCCGCATCCGGTCCCTACGAGCAGTACTTC. The genes are TRBV6-5 and TRBJ2-7; D gene ambiguous. The CDR3 totals 11 residues. Germline values: CDR1 MNHEY, CDR2 SVGAGI. The germline V and J ends were trimmed by 11 bases and 2 bases, with 10 bases remaining between them.

The V and J genes are TRBV5-1 and TRBJ2-5, with 9 bases that match TRBD2. Trimming took 4 bases from V and 5 from J; bases not matched to a gene: 6. CDR3 length: 14 residues. CDR1 SGHRS and CDR2 YFSETQ come from the germline V gene. CDR3 loop: CASSAGLARETQYF. Here the CDR3 DNA reads TGCGCCAGCAGCGCCGGACTAGCGAGGGAGACCCAGTACTTC.

This clone was detected a few times. The V call is TRBV19, the J call TRBJ1-2; possibly TRBD1 for D (6 bases). The CDR3 is 15 residues long. CDR1 is LNHDA and CDR2 is SQIVND in the germline V gene (reference sequence). The V gene lost 5 bases and the J gene lost 3 bases, with 16 bases spanning the gap. CDR3 sequence: CASSSQGISYYGYTF. The CDR3 coding sequence is TGTGCCAGTAGTTCACAGGGTATCTCATACTATGGCTACACCTTC.

This clone was recorded only once. The junction departs from germline at one end; a sequencing error may be responsible. The chain employs TRBV5-6 and TRBJ2-6; D is perhaps TRBD2 (8 bases). Looked up from germline, CDR1 is SGHDT and CDR2 is YYEEEE. This CDR3 is built from 17 residues. The CDR3 loop reads CASSLERGHSGANALTF. Here the CDR3 DNA reads TGTGCCAGCAGCTTGGAAAGGGGGCATAGCGGGGCCAACGCCCTGACTTTC.

J is TRBJ1-3 and V is TRBV9; D gene unclear. The germline V and J ends were trimmed by 0 bases and 0 bases, with 4 bases remaining between them. This CDR3 contains 14 residues. Germline-derived CDR1 and CDR2 are SGDLS and YYNGEE. The CDR3 DNA reads TGTGCCAGCAGCGTAGGACTCTCTGGAAACACCATATATTTT. Protein sequence: CASSVGLSGNTIYF.

The rearrangement links TRBV5-3 to TRBJ2-3; 7 bases match TRBD1. TRBV5-3 is reported as an ORF; its role is uncertain. With 5 bases clipped from V and 0 bases from J, the junction kept 9 bases outside the gene matches. There are 16 residues in the CDR3. DNA of the CDR3: TGTGCCAGAAGTAACTCGGGGACAGAGAGCACAGATACGCAGTATTTT. Protein sequence: CARSNSGTESTDTQYF.

The rearrangement uses TRBV29-1 and TRBJ2-1, with D possibly being TRBD2 (6 bases). Germline V gene lookup returns CDR1 SQVTM and CDR2 ANQGSEA. The V end was cut by 4 bases, the J end by 5 bases, with 27 bases between. The CDR3 covers 18 residues. DNA of the CDR3: TGCAGCGTTGTCCCGGCGTTGAACCGGGGAGGCTTGGACAATGAGCAGTTCTTC. It translates to CSVVPALNRGGLDNEQFF.

This rearrangement joins TRBV6-5 to TRBJ2-5, with D possibly matching TRBD1 (6 bases). The CDR3 loop spans 15 amino acids. Germline CDR1 is MNHEY and CDR2 is SVGAGI. Trimming left V 6 bases short and J 5 bases short, with 19 bases between. The CDR3 here is CASRRIAGARETQYF. The CDR3, as DNA: TGTGCCAGCAGACGAATCGCAGGGGCGCGGGAGACCCAGTACTTC.

This clone was seen more than once but under ten times. The chain combines TRBV11-2 with TRBJ2-7, with 7 bases matching TRBD2. V shed 5 bases, J shed 2 bases, and the junction held 0 bases outside the gene matches. This CDR3 has 12 amino acids. The V gene's germline CDR1 is SGHAT and CDR2 FQNNGV. CDR3 bases: TGTGCCAGCAGCGGGAGGGCCTACGAGCAGTACTTC. Its translation: CASSGRAYEQYF.

Only a few counts were recorded for this clone. This chain uses TRBV5-1 with TRBJ1-1; D is perhaps TRBD1 (5 bases). V dropped 0 bases and J dropped 3 bases, with 15 bases sitting between them. The germline V gene encodes CDR1 SGHRS and CDR2 YFSETQ. There are 16 residues in the CDR3. CDR3 sequence reads: CASSLAGVVGDTEAFF. The CDR3 bases are TGCGCCAGCAGCTTGGCAGGAGTTGTAGGGGACACTGAAGCTTTCTTT.

The V gene is TRBV6-5, the J gene TRBJ2-1; D ambiguous. The germline CDR1 and CDR2 sequences are MNHEY and SVGAGI. The V gene lost 4 bases and the J gene lost 5 bases, with 3 bases spanning the gap. CDR3 length: 11 residues. CDR3 coding DNA: TGTGCCAGCAGTTCCAACAATGAGCAGTTCTTC. Its protein product is CASSSNNEQFF.

This clone has just a few counts. The chain joins TRBV11-2 to TRBJ2-3, with D hard to call. V lost 1 base, J lost 7 bases, and 6 bases lay in between. From germline, CDR1 is SGHAT and CDR2 FQNNGV. The CDR3 is 12 amino acids. DNA for the CDR3: TGTGCCAGCAGCTTAGTTATCCATACGCAGTATTTT. It is translated as CASSLVIHTQYF.

The chain employs TRBV19 and TRBJ1-5; 9 nucleotides line up with TRBD1. In germline, CDR1 is LNHDA, CDR2 SQIVND (reference sequence). J gave up 5 bases and V 6 bases, and 2 bases lay outside the gene matches. The CDR3 covers 13 residues. CDR3: CASRNRGHQPQHF. The CDR3 DNA sequence: TGTGCCAGTAGGAACAGGGGGCATCAGCCCCAGCATTTT. Full variable domain (missing parts from reference TRBV19 and TRBJ1-5): DGGITQSPKYLFRKEGQNVTLSCEQNLNHDAMYWYRQDPGQGLRLIYYSQIVNDFQKGDIAEGYSVSREKKESFPLTVTSAQKNPTAFYLCASRNRGHQPQHFGDGTRLSIL.

The V call is TRBV19, the J call TRBJ2-2, with 13 nucleotides matching TRBD2. The CDR3 sequence is 16 residues long. CDR1 is LNHDA and CDR2 is SQIVND in the germline V gene (reference sequence). V trimming: 10 bases; J trimming: 0 bases; junction bases outside the gene matches: 5. CDR3 sequence (DNA): TGTGCCACCAAACTAGCGGGAGGGACGAACACCGGGGAGCTGTTTTTT. Translating gives CATKLAGGTNTGELFF.

This clone was found a few times. V and J are TRBV9 and TRBJ1-2, with TRBD1 as a possible D gene (5 bases). Germline V gene lookup returns CDR1 SGDLS and CDR2 YYNGEE. Trimming took 3 bases from V and 2 from J, leaving 20 bases between them. The CDR3 loop spans 17 amino acids. CDR3 bases: TGTGCCAGCAGCGAAACCACAGGTTGGGGGGTAAACTATGGCTACACCTTC. Translating gives CASSETTGWGVNYGYTF.

This clone was counted between two and nine times. J is TRBJ2-5 and V is TRBV28; 7 nucleotides agree with TRBD1. From germline, CDR1 is MDHEN and CDR2 SYDVKM. The CDR3 contains 14 residues. V lost 5 bases and J lost 5; bases outside the gene matches: 8. For the CDR3, the DNA is TGTGCCAGCAGTGAAGACAGGGCCATCGAGACCCAGTACTTC. The encoded protein is CASSEDRAIETQYF.

The J gene is TRBJ2-7, the V gene TRBV10-3; D remains unclear. V was shortened by 10 bases and J by 3 bases, with 19 bases between the two germline ends. The germline gives CDR1 ENHRY, CDR2 SYGVKD. The CDR3 has 14 residues. CDR3 in amino acids: CATLELPGIYEQYF. Written as DNA, the CDR3 is TGTGCCACCCTGGAGCTCCCGGGTATCTACGAGCAGTACTTC.

V gene TRBV7-9 combines with J gene TRBJ2-7; D is possibly TRBD1 (6 bases). Germline-derived CDR1 and CDR2 are SEHNR and FQNEAQ (reference sequence). Trimming took 1 base from V and 0 from J, leaving 10 bases between them. This CDR3 has 15 amino acids. The CDR3 DNA reads TGTGCCAGCAGCTTAGGTCCGGACAGCTCCTACGAGCAGTACTTC. Amino acids: CASSLGPDSSYEQYF.

This clone was detected only a few times. The CDR3 loop is CASSQVVKVAGELFF. CDR3 coding DNA: TGCGCCAGCAGCCAAGTAGTGAAAGTGGCCGGGGAGCTGTTTTTT. This chain links TRBV4-1 with TRBJ2-2; D uncertain. Germline V CDR1 and CDR2: MGHRA, YSYEKL. CDR3 length equals 15 residues. V lost 1 base and J lost 6, with 12 bases in between.